These T cell receptor beta chains were read from a single sample in a study of blood T cell repertoires in COVID-19. Libraries were prepared by immunoSEQ multiplex PCR; TCRdb keeps only in-frame clonotypes and omits some of them. The sample lists approximately 210,000 clones; around 82% were seen once. The sequenced sample consisted of peripheral blood. These receptors were obtained from a man over 45 with active or convalescent COVID-19. Both conserved end residues are part of each CDR3. The order of the fields is V gene, J gene, D gene, clone size, CDR3 protein, CDR3 DNA. D genes are given only for firm matches. Size is omitted from some rows. Given values are once, few, many or a class for expanded clones.

>TRBV7-9|TRBJ2-7|TRBD2|few
CASSRASGDYEQYF
TGTGCCAGCAGTAGGGCTAGCGGGGACTACGAGCAGTACTTC
>TRBV14|TRBJ1-1|TRBD1|.
CASSARGQGRNTEAFF
TGTGCCAGCAGCGCTCGAGGACAGGGAAGGAACACTGAAGCTTTCTTT
>TRBV7-8|TRBJ2-1|TRBD1|.
CASSFPRDRGSYDEQFF
TGTGCCAGCAGCTTCCCCCGGGACAGGGGTTCATACGATGAGCAGTTCTTC
>TRBV11-3|TRBJ2-5|.|.
CASSLTRSAETQYF
TGTGCCAGCAGCTTAACCCGGTCCGCAGAGACCCAGTACTTC
>TRBV14|TRBJ1-6|TRBD1|.
CASSQDLRTGGSLLHF
TGTGCCAGCAGCCAAGATCTTAGGACAGGGGGTTCACTCCTCCACTTT
>TRBV2|TRBJ1-1|.|.
CASKEGSMNTEAFF
TGTGCCAGCAAGGAGGGATCTATGAACACTGAAGCTTTCTTT
>TRBV10-3|TRBJ1-1|TRBD1|.
CAIRPQGAWDSTEAFF
TGTGCCATCAGGCCACAGGGGGCGTGGGATTCCACTGAAGCTTTCTTT
>TRBV7-3|TRBJ2-5|.|.
CASSATSAEETQYF
TGTGCCAGCAGCGCCACTTCGGCGGAAGAGACCCAGTACTTC
>TRBV15|TRBJ2-7|.|.
CATSRGGSSYEQYF
TGTGCCACCAGCAGAGGGGGCAGCTCCTACGAGCAGTACTTC
>TRBV6-5|TRBJ1-5|.|.
CASSYSGPQANQPQHF
TGTGCCAGCAGTTACTCGGGGCCACAGGCTAATCAGCCCCAGCATTTT
>TRBV10-3|TRBJ2-1|TRBD2|.
CAISDLLAGGGEQFF
TGTGCCATCAGTGACCTACTAGCGGGAGGGGGTGAGCAGTTCTTC
>TRBV2|TRBJ2-4|.|.
CASSDLPGTRPLAKNIQYF
TGTGCCAGCAGTGATCTTCCGGGGACACGACCCCTCGCCAAAAACATTCAGTACTTC
>TRBV7-6|TRBJ2-7|.|.
CASSLARGSSYEQYF
TGTGCCAGCAGCTTAGCGCGGGGAAGCTCCTACGAGCAGTACTTC
>TRBV27|TRBJ2-6|TRBD1|.
CASTLTGGSGANVLTF
TGTGCCAGCACCTTAACAGGGGGCTCTGGGGCCAACGTCCTGACTTTC
>TRBV12-3/TRBV12-4|TRBJ2-7|TRBD1|.
CASSHNRGIEQYF
TGTGCCAGCAGCCACAACAGGGGGATCGAGCAGTACTTC
>TRBV9|TRBJ1-2|TRBD1|.
CASSGGDSYGYTF
TGTGCCAGCAGCGGAGGGGACAGCTATGGCTACACCTTC
>TRBV7-2|TRBJ2-2|TRBD1|few
CASRTRTGVELFF
TGTGCCAGCAGAACGAGAACAGGGGTTGAGCTGTTTTTT
>TRBV11-3|TRBJ2-5|TRBD1|.
CASSPGQQETQYF
TGTGCCAGCAGCCCGGGACAGCAAGAGACCCAGTACTTC
>TRBV14|TRBJ1-6|TRBD1|.
CASSTTGRFSYNSPLHF
TGTGCCAGCAGCACGACAGGGCGGTTCTCCTATAATTCACCCCTCCACTTT
>TRBV19|TRBJ2-3|.|.
CASSRQIIPSTDTQYF
TGTGCCAGTAGTAGGCAGATTATACCTAGCACAGATACGCAGTATTTT
>TRBV28|TRBJ2-7|TRBD1|.
CASSLPGQGFDEQYF
TGTGCCAGCAGTTTACCCGGACAGGGGTTCGACGAGCAGTACTTC
>TRBV6-1|TRBJ1-2|.|.
CASSAAQGSNYGYTF
TGTGCCAGCAGTGCAGCACAGGGATCTAACTATGGCTACACCTTC
>TRBV2|TRBJ1-1|.|.
CASSADSPNTEAFF
TGTGCCAGCAGTGCGGACAGTCCGAACACTGAAGCTTTCTTT
>TRBV24-1|TRBJ2-6|.|.
CATSDSASSTSGANVLTF
TGTGCCACCAGTGATTCCGCTAGTTCAACCTCTGGGGCCAACGTCCTGACTTTC
>TRBV7-9|TRBJ2-7|.|.
CASGPRGYEQYF
TGTGCCAGTGGCCCGCGGGGCTACGAGCAGTACTTC
>TRBV19|TRBJ2-1|.|.
CASSTETDARNEQFF
TGTGCCAGTAGTACGGAAACCGACGCTAGGAATGAGCAGTTCTTC
>TRBV5-1|TRBJ2-1|TRBD2|.
CASSPEGTSGRASEQFF
TGCGCCAGCAGCCCGGAAGGGACTAGCGGGAGGGCGTCTGAGCAGTTCTTC
>TRBV14|TRBJ2-7|.|.
CASSQVWHEQYF
TGTGCCAGCAGCCAAGTATGGCACGAGCAGTACTTC
>TRBV27|TRBJ2-7|TRBD2|.
CASSPRLAEGVYEQYF
TGTGCCAGCAGTCCAAGACTAGCGGAGGGCGTCTACGAGCAGTACTTC
>TRBV4-3|TRBJ1-4|.|.
CASSQDWASSNEKLFF
TGCGCCAGCAGCCAAGATTGGGCCTCCTCTAATGAAAAACTGTTTTTT
>TRBV7-9|TRBJ2-5|TRBD2|.
CASSLAGRGMTQYF
TGTGCCAGCAGCTTAGCCGGGAGGGGTATGACCCAGTACTTC
>TRBV10-3|TRBJ1-2|TRBD1|.
CAISVGTGPNYGYTF
TGTGCCATCAGTGTAGGGACAGGCCCTAACTATGGCTACACCTTC
>TRBV2|TRBJ1-4|.|.
CAGRLINEKLFF
TGTGCCGGCCGACTCATTAATGAAAAACTGTTTTTT
>TRBV5-5|TRBJ2-5|TRBD1|.
CASSQPGQGETQYF
TGTGCCAGCAGCCAGCCGGGACAGGGAGAGACCCAGTACTTC
>TRBV5-1|TRBJ1-3|.|.
CASSSDSSGNTIYF
TGCGCCAGCAGCAGCGACAGCTCTGGAAACACCATATATTTT
>TRBV10-3|TRBJ2-7|TRBD1|.
CAISETGGSSYEQYF
TGTGCCATCAGTGAGACAGGGGGCAGCTCCTACGAGCAGTACTTC
>TRBV5-1|TRBJ2-3|TRBD2|.
CASSPGTSGGVTDTQYF
TGCGCCAGCAGCCCGGGGACTAGCGGGGGGGTAACAGATACGCAGTATTTT
>TRBV5-5|TRBJ1-6|TRBD1|many
CASSLGQGNSPLHF
TGTGCCAGCAGCCTGGGACAGGGGAATTCACCCCTCCACTTT
>TRBV11-2|TRBJ2-5|TRBD2|.
CASSIAGGLQETQYF
TGTGCCAGCAGCATAGCGGGAGGACTCCAAGAGACCCAGTACTTC
>TRBV5-1|TRBJ1-2|TRBD1|.
CASSLRGGQNYGYTF
TGCGCCAGCAGCTTGCGGGGGGGACAGAACTATGGCTACACCTTC
>TRBV5-1|TRBJ2-7|.|.
CASSLTQGPYEQYF
TGCGCCAGCAGCTTAACACAGGGACCCTACGAGCAGTACTTC
>TRBV7-9|TRBJ1-6|.|few
CASSGYSVSPLHF
TGTGCCAGCAGCGGATACAGTGTTTCACCCCTCCACTTT
>TRBV3-1/TRBV3-2|TRBJ2-7|TRBD2|.
CASSQGTSGGLEQYF
TGTGCCAGCAGCCAAGGGACTAGCGGGGGGCTCGAGCAGTACTTC
>TRBV5-1|TRBJ2-7|.|.
CASSLDSDSYEQYF
TGCGCCAGCAGCTTAGACAGTGACTCCTACGAGCAGTACTTC
>TRBV6-5|TRBJ2-3|TRBD2|many
CASSLAGEGTDTQYF
TGTGCCAGCAGTTTAGCGGGAGAGGGAACAGATACGCAGTATTTT
>TRBV5-6|TRBJ1-6|.|.
CASSLVELYNSPLHF
TGTGCCAGCAGCTTGGTCGAGCTGTATAATTCACCCCTCCACTTT
>TRBV5-4|TRBJ2-7|.|few
CASSLGSGAGQEQYF
TGTGCCAGCAGCTTGGGGTCGGGCGCGGGTCAAGAGCAGTACTTC
>TRBV11-3|TRBJ1-1|TRBD1|.
CASSLGGQSNTEAFF
TGTGCCAGCAGCTTAGGGGGACAGTCGAACACTGAAGCTTTCTTT
>TRBV28|TRBJ2-7|.|.
CASRPDRLYFYEQYF
TGTGCCAGCAGACCGGACAGACTTTATTTCTACGAGCAGTACTTC
>TRBV2|TRBJ1-1|TRBD1|.
CASSQSGTGNTEAFF
TGTGCCAGCAGCCAATCCGGGACAGGGAACACTGAAGCTTTCTTT
>TRBV19|TRBJ1-6|.|.
CASSPPGNDSPLHF
TGTGCCAGTAGTCCCCCGGGGAATGATTCACCCCTCCACTTT
>TRBV2|TRBJ1-5|.|few
CASSEALYSNQPQHF
TGTGCCAGCAGCGAGGCCCTTTATAGCAATCAGCCCCAGCATTTT
>TRBV12-5|TRBJ2-1|TRBD1|.
CASGRQGADNEQFF
TGTGCTAGTGGGCGACAGGGGGCTGACAATGAGCAGTTCTTC
>TRBV11-2|TRBJ1-6|TRBD1|.
CASSEQGAYNSPLHF
TGTGCCAGCAGCGAACAGGGGGCTTATAATTCACCCCTCCACTTT